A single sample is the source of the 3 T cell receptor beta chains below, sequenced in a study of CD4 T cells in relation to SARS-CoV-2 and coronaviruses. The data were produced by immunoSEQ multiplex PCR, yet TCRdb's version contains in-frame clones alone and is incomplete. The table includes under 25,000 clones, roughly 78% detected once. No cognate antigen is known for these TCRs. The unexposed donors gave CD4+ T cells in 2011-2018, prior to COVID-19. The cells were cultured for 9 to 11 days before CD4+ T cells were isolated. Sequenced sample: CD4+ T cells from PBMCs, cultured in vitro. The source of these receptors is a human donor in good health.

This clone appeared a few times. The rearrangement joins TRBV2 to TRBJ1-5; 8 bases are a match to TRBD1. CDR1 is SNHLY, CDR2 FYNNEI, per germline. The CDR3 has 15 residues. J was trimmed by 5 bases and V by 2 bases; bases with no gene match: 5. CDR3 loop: CASSEQQGGHQPQHF. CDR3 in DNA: TGTGCCAGCAGTGAACAACAGGGGGGGCATCAGCCCCAGCATTTT.

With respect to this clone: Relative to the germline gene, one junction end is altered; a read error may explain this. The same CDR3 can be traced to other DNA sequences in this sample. This CDR3 reads CASSYQGPGGYTF. CDR3 DNA: TGTGCCAGCAGCTACCAGGGACCTGGCGGCTATACCTTC. The chain links TRBV7-8 to TRBJ1-2, with D perhaps TRBD1 (5 bases). The length of the CDR3 is 13 residues. CDR1 is SGHVS, CDR2 FQNEAQ, per germline.

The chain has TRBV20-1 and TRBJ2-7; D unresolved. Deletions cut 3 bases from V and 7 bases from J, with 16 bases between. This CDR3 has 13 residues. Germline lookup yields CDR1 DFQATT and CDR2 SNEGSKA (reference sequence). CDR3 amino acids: CSASFPVLNEQYF. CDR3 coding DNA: TGCAGTGCTAGTTTTCCGGTTCTAAATGAGCAGTACTTC.